This TCR beta chain came from a study of blood T cell repertoires in COVID-19. The protocol was immunoSEQ multiplex PCR, while the TCRdb copy is restricted to in-frame clones and leaves out a portion. The sample lists 270,000 or so clones, almost 90% occurring once. The germline V and J ends were trimmed by 4 bases and 1 base, with 8 bases remaining between them. CDR1 is SGHRS, CDR2 YFSETQ, per germline. The CDR3 runs to 13 residues. The sequencing input was peripheral blood. This sequence originates from a woman aged 60 to 75 with COVID-19, enrolled during active disease. The V call is TRBV5-1, the J call TRBJ1-1; D may be TRBD1 (6 bases). CDR3 protein: CASSADRNTEAFF. CDR3 DNA sequence: TGCGCCAGCAGCGCGGACAGGAACACTGAAGCTTTCTTT. The complete variable domain, with remaining parts taken from reference TRBV5-1 and TRBJ1-1, reads KAGVTQTPRYLIKTRGQQVTLSCSPISGHRSVSWYQQTPGQGLQFLFEYFSETQRNKGNFPGRFSGRQFSNSRSEMNVSTLELGDSALYLCASSADRNTEAFFGQGTRLTVV.